This T cell receptor beta chain was profiled in a study of T cell repertoires in cytomegalovirus infection. Overall study context: Based on public TCR beta signatures, there were indications of CMV infection and of a matching HLA type.

MiXCR, applied by TCRdb to the reads, yields one record per CDR3 protein. The data hold around 740,000 distinct CDR3 sequences, with 35% observed a single time. Findings and limits, study-wide: The ex vivo response was dominated by HLA-C-restricted CMV-specific TCR beta clonotypes.

In the case of this clonotype: What it binds is not known.

The sequence was collected from a human donor in good health (CMV status not recorded). Some clones in this sample may be carry-over from other donors' samples. Sequencing used PBMCs.

The CDR3 protein is CASSTGGPQSNEQFF. CDR3 DNA sequence: TGTGCCAGTAGTACCGGGGGACCTCAGTCCAATGAGCAGTTCTTC. The J gene is TRBJ2-1, the V gene TRBV19; a weak D match, TRBD2 (6 bases). The CDR3 length is 15 residues. Germline V gene lookup returns CDR1 LNHDA and CDR2 SQIVND (reference sequence). V gave up 4 bases and J gave up 6 bases, with 16 bases separating them.